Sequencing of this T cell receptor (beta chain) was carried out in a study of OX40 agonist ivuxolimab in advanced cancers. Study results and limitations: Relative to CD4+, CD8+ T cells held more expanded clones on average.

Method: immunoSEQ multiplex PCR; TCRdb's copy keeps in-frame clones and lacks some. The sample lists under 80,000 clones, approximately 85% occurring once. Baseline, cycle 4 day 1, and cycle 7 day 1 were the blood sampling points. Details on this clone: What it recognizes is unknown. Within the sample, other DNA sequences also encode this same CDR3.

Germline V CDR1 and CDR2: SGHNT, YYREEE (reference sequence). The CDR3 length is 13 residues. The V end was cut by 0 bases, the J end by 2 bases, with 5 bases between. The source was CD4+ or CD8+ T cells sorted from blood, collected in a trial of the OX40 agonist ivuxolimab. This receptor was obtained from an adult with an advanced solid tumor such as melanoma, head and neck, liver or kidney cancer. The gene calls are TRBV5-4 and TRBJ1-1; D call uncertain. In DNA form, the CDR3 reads TGTGCCAGCAGCTTGGAGGTCAACACTGAAGCTTTCTTT. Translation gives CASSLEVNTEAFF. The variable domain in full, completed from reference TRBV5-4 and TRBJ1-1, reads ETGVTQSPTHLIKTRGQQVTLRCSSQSGHNTVSWYQQALGQGPQFIFQYYREEENGRGNFPPRFSGLQFPNYSSELNVNALELDDSALYLCASSLEVNTEAFFGQGTRLTVV.